This TCR beta chain was captured in a study of blood T cell repertoires in COVID-19. Overall study context: Sites across the United States, Italy and Spain contributed samples from acute and convalescent COVID-19. PBMCs, B-cell-depleted T cells, or T cells provided the cDNA or gDNA that made up the material.

The V gene's germline CDR1 is WSHSY and CDR2 SAAADI. The CDR3 is 16 amino acids. Between the trimmed V and J ends, which lost 6 bases and 5 bases, there was a span of 17 bases. Original methodology: Amplifying reference gene primers gave estimates of nucleated cell counts. The protocol was immunoSEQ multiplex PCR, while the TCRdb copy is restricted to in-frame clones and leaves out a portion. D and trimming were read from the DNA, whereas the V and J calls and clone size are those reported in that table. The repertoire consists of 120,000 or so clones, with 88% occurring once and the leading ten covering approximately 8%.

The origin of this receptor is a man between 50 and 59 years old with acute or convalescent COVID-19. The sequenced sample was peripheral blood. The gene calls are TRBV10-2 and TRBJ1-6; D is ambiguous. The CDR3 reads CASSPGSPTNNSPLHF. The CDR3 nucleotides are TGCGCCAGCAGCCCGGGATCGCCTACTAATAATTCACCCCTCCACTTT.